This T cell receptor beta chain stems from a study of siplizumab effects on memory and regulatory T cells. Study observations and caveats: Contribution to the alloresponse seemed major for naive T cells, which also seemed more diverse than memory cells.

As concerns this clone: Its antigen is still unknown.

Some clones are missing from TCRdb's copy, which holds only in-frame ones; the method was immunoSEQ multiplex PCR. This table has more than 85,000 clones, 75% to 90% appearing once. The CDR3 consists of 13 residues. The V gene lost 3 bases and the J gene lost 8 bases, with 11 bases spanning the gap. Germline values: CDR1 MNHNS, CDR2 SASEGT. The source of this sequence is a human donor in good health. V gene TRBV6-1 combines with J gene TRBJ1-3; D remains ambiguous. Sample: CD4+ T cells sorted from blood. In nucleotides, the CDR3 is TGTGCCAGCAGTGAGGAGCGTCGGTACACCATATATTTT. Its translation is CASSEERRYTIYF.